Listed below are T cell receptor beta chains from one sample, sequenced in a study of response to subunit inactivated influenza vaccine. TCRdb re-called the RT-PCR reads with MiXCR, one entry per CDR3 protein. The sample holds almost 600,000 distinct CDR3 sequences, about 14% seen once. The material sequenced was PBMCs from blood, taken roughly 12 days after vaccination. The receptors stem from a man aged 45-60 years who received an inactivated influenza vaccine. The CDR3 runs from the conserved cysteine through the conserved F or W. Each record gives: J gene, D gene, clone size, V gene, CDR3 DNA, CDR3 protein. D genes are given only for firm matches. Not all rows give a size; the values are once, few, many and, for expanded clones, a class.

>TRBJ1-1|NA|many|TRBV12-3/TRBV12-4
TGTGCCAGCAGTTCCCGGGCTCAGTACACTGAAGCTTTCTTT
CASSSRAQYTEAFF
>TRBJ2-1|NA|few|TRBV5-1
TGCGCCAGCAGCTTGGCCGGGGCCAGCTCCTACAATGAGCAGTTCTTC
CASSLAGASSYNEQFF
>TRBJ2-1|NA|NA|TRBV5-1
TGCGCCAGCAGCCGCGGGGACGGTCCCTCTGTCGAGCAGTTCTTC
CASSRGDGPSVEQFF
>TRBJ1-5|TRBD1|NA|TRBV6-2/TRBV6-3
TGTGCCAGCAGTTGGGTGACCAGGACAGGGCCCAATCAGCCCCAGCATTTT
CASSWVTRTGPNQPQHF
>TRBJ2-1|TRBD1|few|TRBV5-1
TGCGCCAGCAGCCCCATACGCCGGGACAGTAATGAGCAGTTCTTC
CASSPIRRDSNEQFF
>TRBJ2-3|TRBD2|NA|TRBV10-3
TGTGCCATCGGAGAAGGATCGGGGGGGCCGGCAGATACGCAGTATTTT
CAIGEGSGGPADTQYF
>TRBJ2-7|NA|NA|TRBV24-1
TGTGCCACCAGTGACTGGACATCCTACGAGCAGTACTTC
CATSDWTSYEQYF
>TRBJ2-1|NA|many|TRBV29-1
TGCAGCGCCGGGTGGCAGTACAATGAGCAGTTCTTC
CSAGWQYNEQFF
>TRBJ2-1|NA|few|TRBV7-9
TGTGCCAGCAGCTTAGCCCCTGGGAGTTTTAATGAGCAGTTCTTC
CASSLAPGSFNEQFF
>TRBJ1-5|NA|few|TRBV28
TGTGCCAGCAGTAACCGGCGGGGGCTGAATAGCAATCAGCCCCAGCATTTT
CASSNRRGLNSNQPQHF
>TRBJ2-1|TRBD2|NA|TRBV7-8
TGTGCCAGCAGCTTACGTTCGAGCGGGACGAACAATGAGCAGTTCTTC
CASSLRSSGTNNEQFF
>TRBJ2-5|NA|few|TRBV6-1
TGTGCCAGCAGTGAGGCCGGGACCCAGAATTCCCAGTACTTC
CASSEAGTQNSQYF
>TRBJ1-2|NA|many|TRBV5-1
TGCGCCAGCAGCTTGGGTACAGATAACTATGGCTACACCTTC
CASSLGTDNYGYTF
>TRBJ2-1|TRBD1|few|TRBV6-1
TGTGCCAGCACTCCAGACAGGGGGTGGAATGAGCAGTTCTTC
CASTPDRGWNEQFF
>TRBJ1-2|NA|NA|TRBV20-1
TGCAGTGCTAAGTGGATGGGACCGAACTATGGCTACACCTTC
CSAKWMGPNYGYTF
>TRBJ2-1|TRBD2|few|TRBV24-1
TGTGCCACCAGTGATTCCGGGACTACCCATTACAATGAGCAGTTCTTC
CATSDSGTTHYNEQFF
>TRBJ1-2|NA|NA|TRBV30
TGTGCCTGGAGTGTTTTCGGGGACGTTAACTATGGCTACACCTTC
CAWSVFGDVNYGYTF
>TRBJ1-5|NA|NA|TRBV12-3/TRBV12-4
TGTGCCAGCAGAGGGAAAACAAACAGCAATCAGCCCCAGCATTTT
CASRGKTNSNQPQHF
>TRBJ2-1|NA|many|TRBV6-2/TRBV6-3
TGTGCCAGCAGTTACTCGATAATCAGCAATGAGCAGTTCTTC
CASSYSIISNEQFF
>TRBJ2-2|TRBD2|NA|TRBV27
TGTGCCAGCAGTTTATCGACTAGCCCCGGGGAGCTGTTTTTT
CASSLSTSPGELFF
>TRBJ2-3|TRBD2|few|TRBV29-1
TGCAGCGTTGATGCTAGCGGGAGGGCCCGGAATACGCAGTATTTT
CSVDASGRARNTQYF
>TRBJ2-2|NA|many|TRBV6-1
TGTGCCAGCAGCCCTGACAGGATAAACACCGGGGAGCTGTTTTTT
CASSPDRINTGELFF
>TRBJ2-2|TRBD1|NA|TRBV5-1
TGCGCCAGCAGCTTGGCCGGGACAGAAATCGCCGGGGAGCTGTTTTTT
CASSLAGTEIAGELFF
>TRBJ2-5|TRBD2|NA|TRBV12-3/TRBV12-4
TGTGCCAGCAGTTTAGCTTCCGTAGCCGGGGGGGCTGGCGAGACCCAGTACTTC
CASSLASVAGGAGETQYF
>TRBJ2-7|TRBD2|few|TRBV29-1
TGCAGCGTTTGGTTGACTAGCGGACCCTACGAGCAGTACTTC
CSVWLTSGPYEQYF
>TRBJ2-6|NA|NA|TRBV12-3/TRBV12-4
TGTGCCACCTCCTCTGGGGCCAACGTCCTGACTTTC
CATSSGANVLTF
>TRBJ2-2|NA|few|TRBV19
TGTGCCAGTAGTCCCCGGCAGGTGGTCCCCGGGGAGCTGTTTTTT
CASSPRQVVPGELFF
>TRBJ2-7|TRBD1|NA|TRBV7-8
TGTGCCAGCAGTCAGCATCCGGGACAGGGGCCTTACGAGCAGTACTTC
CASSQHPGQGPYEQYF
>TRBJ2-2|NA|few|TRBV4-2
TGTGCCAGCAGCCAAGAGGGGGGTTGGACCGGGGAGCTGTTTTTT
CASSQEGGWTGELFF
>TRBJ2-7|TRBD2|NA|TRBV7-2
TGTGCCAGCAGCCCAACTAGCGGGAGGTTTTCTAGTTACGAGCAGTACTTC
CASSPTSGRFSSYEQYF
>TRBJ2-7|TRBD2|few|TRBV30
TGTGCCTGGAGTCAGAGCGGGGCCCCCTACGAGCAGTACTTC
CAWSQSGAPYEQYF
>TRBJ2-5|TRBD2|once|TRBV4-3
TGCGCCAGCAGCCAAGATTTCAGGGCTAGCGGGTACCAAGAGACCCAGTACTTC
CASSQDFRASGYQETQYF
>TRBJ2-3|NA|NA|TRBV3-1
TGTGCCAGCAGCGCTGGACGTGGGTTGGGGCCTCAAGATACGCAGTATTTT
CASSAGRGLGPQDTQYF
>TRBJ1-2|NA|NA|TRBV11-2
TGTGCCAGCAGCGAAACGCCAGAAACTAACTATGGCTACACCTTC
CASSETPETNYGYTF
>TRBJ2-7|NA|few|TRBV28
TGTGCCAGCAGTTTCGGTGATTACTACGAGCAGTACTTC
CASSFGDYYEQYF
>TRBJ2-3|TRBD2|NA|TRBV12-3/TRBV12-4
TGTGCCAGCAGTTCACCGGGACTAGCGGGAATTAATACGCAGTATTTT
CASSSPGLAGINTQYF
>TRBJ2-1|NA|NA|TRBV7-9
TGTGCCAGCAAACAATCGGGAGACAATGAGCAGTTCTTC
CASKQSGDNEQFF
>TRBJ2-1|TRBD2|NA|TRBV27
TGTGCCAGCGGAACTACACCCCAAACTAGCGGGAGGGGCAATGAGCAGTTCTTC
CASGTTPQTSGRGNEQFF
>TRBJ2-3|TRBD2|few|TRBV19
TGTGCCAGTAGACCGGGACTAAGCAGGTACCTCTGGGCAGATACGCAGTATTTT
CASRPGLSRYLWADTQYF
>TRBJ2-3|TRBD2|NA|TRBV10-3
TGTGCCATCAGTGGCCTAGCGGGCAACACAGATACGCAGTATTTT
CAISGLAGNTDTQYF
>TRBJ2-1|NA|many|TRBV6-2/TRBV6-3
TGTGCCAGCAATAACGGGGCGAGCAATGAGCAGTTCTTC
CASNNGASNEQFF
>TRBJ1-2|TRBD1|NA|TRBV29-1
TGCAGCGTTGGGGACAGCTATGGCTACACCTTC
CSVGDSYGYTF
>TRBJ1-2|NA|NA|TRBV5-6
TGTGCCAGCAGCTTGGGGCCAGGGGCGTATGGCTACACCTTC
CASSLGPGAYGYTF
>TRBJ2-1|NA|NA|TRBV3-1
TGTGCCAGCAGTAATATCAGCCTAACCTACAATGAGCAGTTCTTC
CASSNISLTYNEQFF
>TRBJ1-2|NA|few|TRBV5-1
TGCGCCAGCAGCAGAACCGGGACAAGCTATGGCTACACCTTC
CASSRTGTSYGYTF
>TRBJ2-7|TRBD2|NA|TRBV4-2
TGTGCCAGCAGCCAAGAGGGACTAGCGGCAGATACCTCCTACGAGCAGTACTTC
CASSQEGLAADTSYEQYF
>TRBJ1-4|NA|few|TRBV14
TGTGCCAGCAGCCCAAACGCAGGGTTTGAAAAACTGTTTTTT
CASSPNAGFEKLFF
>TRBJ1-5|NA|few|TRBV27
TGTGCCAGCAGGGCCATGGGGGCCAATCAGCCCCAGCATTTT
CASRAMGANQPQHF
>TRBJ2-2|NA|few|TRBV4-2
TGTGCCACGGGGGACGCGAACACCGGGGAGCTGTTTTTT
CATGDANTGELFF
>TRBJ2-7|NA|NA|TRBV15
TGTGCCACCAGTTATGCCACCATCAACGAGCAGTACTTC
CATSYATINEQYF
>TRBJ1-2|TRBD1|NA|TRBV5-8
TGTGCCAGCAGTCATGGACAGGGATCTGGCTACACCTTC
CASSHGQGSGYTF
>TRBJ2-3|NA|few|TRBV7-9
TGTGCCAGCAGCTTAACGGGGTCAGATACGCAGTATTTT
CASSLTGSDTQYF
>TRBJ2-1|NA|NA|TRBV5-1
TGCGCCAGCAGCCAAGTGGGGAACTCCTACAATGAGCAGTTCTTC
CASSQVGNSYNEQFF
>TRBJ2-2|TRBD1|NA|TRBV27
TGTGCCAGCAGTTTATCAGGGGGCGCTGACGGGGAGCTGTTTTTT
CASSLSGGADGELFF
>TRBJ1-4|NA|NA|TRBV27
TGTGCCAGCAGTTTACGCGGAACCGCAACTAATGAAAAACTGTTTTTT
CASSLRGTATNEKLFF
>TRBJ2-3|NA|few|TRBV4-3
TGCGCCAGCAGCCAGGACTACCCTAACACAGATACGCAGTATTTT
CASSQDYPNTDTQYF